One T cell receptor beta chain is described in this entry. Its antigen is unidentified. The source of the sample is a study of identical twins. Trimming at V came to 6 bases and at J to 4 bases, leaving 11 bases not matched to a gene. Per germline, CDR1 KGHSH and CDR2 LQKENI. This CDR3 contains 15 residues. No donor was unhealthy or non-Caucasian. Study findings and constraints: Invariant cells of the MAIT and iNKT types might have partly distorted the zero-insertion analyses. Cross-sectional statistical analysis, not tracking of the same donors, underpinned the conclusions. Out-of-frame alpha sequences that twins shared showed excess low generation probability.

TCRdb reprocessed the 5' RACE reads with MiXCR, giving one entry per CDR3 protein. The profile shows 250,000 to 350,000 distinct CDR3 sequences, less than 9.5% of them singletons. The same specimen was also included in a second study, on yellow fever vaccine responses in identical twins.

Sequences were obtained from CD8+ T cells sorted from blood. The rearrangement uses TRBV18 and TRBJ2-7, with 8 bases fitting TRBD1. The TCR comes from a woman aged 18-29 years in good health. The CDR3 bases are TGTGCCAGCTCCCCCCCAACGACAGGGGAGTACGAGCAGTACTTC. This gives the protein CASSPPTTGEYEQYF.